This entry is about one TCR beta chain. Its specificity is unknown. CDR3 length: 14 amino acids. Germline lookup yields CDR1 MNHNY and CDR2 SVGAGI (reference sequence). V was shortened by 3 bases and J by 3 bases, with 9 bases between the two germline ends. Carried by the TCR beta cDNA libraries were unique molecular identifiers. TCRdb itself ran the PCR reads through MiXCR, one entry per CDR3 protein. Of 500,000 to 600,000 distinct CDR3 sequences in the sample, roughly 45% were seen once. The data belong to a study of post-analysis software for immune sequencing data. Study-level results: In patients, about 5 TRBV segments were more frequent than in controls, with TRBV5-6, TRBV5-1 and TRBV20-1 among them.

The rearrangement joins TRBV6-6 to TRBJ2-1, with D possibly being TRBD2 (6 bases). This receptor was taken from a girl between 5 and 17 years old with multiple sclerosis. Sequencing used blood. The DNA of the CDR3 is TGTGCCAGCAGTTATTCGACTAGCTACAATGAGCAGTTCTTC. It specifies CASSYSTSYNEQFF.